This entry lists 32 T cell receptor beta chains sequenced from one sample in a study of shared clonotypes between healthy human individuals. Repertoires were generated with immunoSEQ multiplex PCR, while TCRdb's copy carries only in-frame clones and drops some. The table lists about 2.2 million clones, 85% to 95% of them singletons. CD45RO-negative cells were positively selected for CCR7, leaving out terminally differentiated effector memory CD45RA+ cells. Sequencing was done on a sample of naive CD8+ T cells from PBMCs. The receptors stem from a man aged 18 to 35 in good health. Some clones in this sample may be carry-over from other donors' samples.

This rearrangement joins TRBV4-3 to TRBJ1-3; D unclear. Germline CDR1 and CDR2: LGHNA and YSLEER. There are 19 residues in the CDR3. With 4 bases removed from V and 1 base from J, the gap between germline ends came to 23 bases. CDR3 in amino acids: CASSPLTGFAGSSGNTIYF. In DNA, the CDR3 is TGCGCCAGCAGCCCCCTTACCGGATTCGCCGGGTCTTCTGGAAACACCATATATTTT.

The chain employs TRBV7-9 and TRBJ2-1, with 8 bases identical to TRBD2. The ends lost 3 bases at V and 3 bases at J; junction bases unmatched: 7. CDR1 is SEHNR, CDR2 FQNEAQ, per germline (reference sequence). CDR3 length: 16 residues. The CDR3 region has the DNA TGTGCCAGCAGCTTGTCCGGGAGGGAGATCTACAATGAGCAGTTCTTC. Amino acid sequence: CASSLSGREIYNEQFF.

J is TRBJ2-5 and V is TRBV7-9; D is undetermined. The CDR3 covers 14 residues. Per germline, CDR1 SEHNR and CDR2 FQNEAQ (reference sequence). Trimming cost V 5 bases and J 4 bases, with 14 bases left between them. Here the CDR3 reads CASSPERVGETQYF. The CDR3 DNA reads as TGTGCCAGCAGCCCAGAACGGGTCGGAGAGACCCAGTACTTC.

Turning to this clone: Other nucleotide sequences from this sample produce the same CDR3. This chain links TRBV7-3 with TRBJ2-2; D unclear. The CDR3 is 12 residues long. Per the germline V gene, CDR1 is SGHTA and CDR2 is FQGTGA. Trimming left V 3 bases short and J 5 bases short, with 4 bases between. In DNA, the CDR3 is TGTGCCAGCAGCTTCGGTACCGGGGAGCTGTTTTTT. Residues: CASSFGTGELFF.

The chain uses TRBV4-1 and TRBJ2-7; TRBD1 aligns across 8 bases. The CDR3 covers 16 residues. Germline V gives CDR1 MGHRA, CDR2 YSYEKL. The V and J ends lost 3 bases and 3 bases, in that order; junction bases with no gene match: 10. The CDR3 DNA follows: TGCGCCAGCAGCCAGCAACCAGGGGGCGCGTTCTACGAGCAGTACTTC. Translated: CASSQQPGGAFYEQYF.

The chain combines TRBV7-2 with TRBJ2-3, with D possibly matching TRBD2 (6 bases). The CDR3 length is 13 residues. Germline V lookup: CDR1 SGHTA, CDR2 FQGNSA. Deletions cut 6 bases from V and 6 bases from J, with 13 bases between. The CDR3 region has the DNA TGTGCCAGCAGTCTTCGGGGGTTCGATACGCAGTATTTT. Translating gives CASSLRGFDTQYF.

V gene TRBV28 combines with J gene TRBJ2-7, with 13 nucleotides matching TRBD2. Germline CDR1 reads MDHEN; CDR2 reads SYDVKM. This CDR3 spans 20 amino acids. V shed 4 bases, J shed 2 bases, and the junction held 17 bases outside the gene matches. The DNA of the CDR3 is TGTGCCAGCAGTTCGCGAACGACTAGCGGGAGGACCGCGGCCCCCTACGAGCAGTACTTC. Its translation: CASSSRTTSGRTAAPYEQYF.

V usage is TRBV18 and J usage is TRBJ1-3; 7 bases agree with TRBD1. Germline-derived CDR1 and CDR2 are KGHSH and LQKENI. V lost 3 bases and J lost 2; bases outside the gene matches: 4. CDR3 length: 15 residues. The CDR3 here is CASSPPGTAGNTIYF. The CDR3 nucleotides read TGTGCCAGCTCACCTCCCGGGACAGCTGGAAACACCATATATTTT.

The V and J genes are TRBV29-1 and TRBJ2-7, with D tentatively TRBD1 (5 bases). This CDR3 region has 12 residues. Germline V CDR1 and CDR2: SQVTM, ANQGSEA. The V and J ends lost 5 bases and 0 bases respectively, with 8 bases between them. CDR3: CSVIDSSYEQYF. CDR3 sequence (DNA): TGCAGCGTTATAGACAGCTCCTACGAGCAGTACTTC.

CDR3 bases: TGTGCCAGCAGCTTCCCACAGGGGGCAGTCACTGAAGCTTTCTTT. Encoded protein: CASSFPQGAVTEAFF. The chain joins TRBV7-9 to TRBJ1-1; TRBD1 matches at 9 bases. The V segment lost 3 bases and the J segment 4 bases; nucleotides outside the gene matches: 6. CDR3 length: 15 residues. In germline, CDR1 is SEHNR, CDR2 FQNEAQ (reference sequence).

A single count supports this clone. V and J are TRBV6-1 and TRBJ1-1; a weak D match, TRBD1 (5 bases). This CDR3 has 15 amino acids. V gave up 5 bases and J gave up 3 bases, with 16 bases separating them. Germline V gene lookup returns CDR1 MNHNS and CDR2 SASEGT. The CDR3 coding sequence is TGTGCCAGCAGTCTACCGCGGGACGGTTACACTGAAGCTTTCTTT. The encoded protein is CASSLPRDGYTEAFF.

The V and J genes are TRBV27 and TRBJ2-2, with 9 bases aligning to TRBD1. The CDR3 spans 20 residues. V lost 6 bases and J lost 1; bases outside the gene matches: 18. Germline V gene sequence: CDR1 MNHEY, CDR2 SMNVEV (reference sequence). The CDR3 sequence: CASRPTPGQGPGQNTGELFF. The CDR3 DNA reads as TGTGCCAGCAGGCCTACCCCGGGACAGGGCCCTGGCCAGAACACCGGGGAGCTGTTTTTT.

The V call is TRBV19, the J call TRBJ1-4; no clear D gene. The germline V gene has CDR1 LNHDA and CDR2 SQIVND (reference sequence). The CDR3 length is 15 residues. Trimming shortened V by 1 base and J by 7 bases, and 13 bases separated the two germline ends. As DNA, the CDR3 is TGTGCCAGTAGTATAGTCCCCCCCCCGCCTGAAAAACTGTTTTTT. Translated, it gives CASSIVPPPPEKLFF.

The CDR3: CASSQAVGQGSGYTF. As DNA, the CDR3 is TGCGCCAGCAGCCAAGCGGTCGGCCAGGGGTCTGGCTACACCTTC. The chain uses TRBV4-1 and TRBJ1-2; a possible D gene is TRBD1 (6 bases). Germline CDR1 reads MGHRA; CDR2 reads YSYEKL. V was trimmed by 1 base and J by 7 bases, leaving 16 bases between them. This CDR3 has 15 residues.

A single count supports this clone. The genes are TRBV4-1 and TRBJ2-1; TRBD2 matches at 10 bases. V dropped 8 bases and J dropped 2; count of bases not matched to a gene: 9. From germline, CDR1 is MGHRA and CDR2 YSYEKL. The CDR3 spans 16 residues. The CDR3 is CASGLNSGRPYNEQFF. The CDR3, as DNA: TGCGCCAGCGGCTTGAATAGCGGGAGGCCCTACAATGAGCAGTTCTTC.

This chain connects TRBV7-9 to TRBJ1-5; D is unclear. Trimming left V 5 bases short and J 1 base short, with 12 bases between. Germline V gene lookup returns CDR1 SEHNR and CDR2 FQNEAQ (reference sequence). The CDR3 contains 15 residues. Here the CDR3 reads CASSPGGESNQPQHF. The CDR3 DNA reads TGTGCCAGCAGCCCGGGCGGGGAAAGCAATCAGCCCCAGCATTTT.

The CDR3 loop reads CASSDSAGGLYEQYF. The CDR3 DNA reads TGTGCCAGCAGTGACTCGGCAGGGGGCCTCTACGAGCAGTACTTC. The rearrangement joins TRBV6-4 to TRBJ2-7; 8 nucleotides match TRBD1. Germline values: CDR1 MRHNA, CDR2 SNTAGT. V lost 0 bases and J lost 3; bases outside the gene matches: 4. This CDR3 contains 15 residues.

V usage is TRBV21-1 and J usage is TRBJ2-1; the table gives TRBD1 as D, unverified against the DNA. TRBV21-1 constitutes a pseudogene. The CDR3 totals 16 residues. CDR3 sequence: CASSKVFQGAYNEQFF. In DNA, the CDR3 is TGTGCCAGCAGCAAAGTCTTCCAGGGGGCTTACAATGAGCAGTTCTTC.

The chain carries TRBV7-3 and TRBJ1-1; D gene uncertain. Per the germline V gene, CDR1 is SGHTA and CDR2 is FQGTGA. Trimming removed 5 bases from V and 0 bases from J, with 13 bases in between. The CDR3 runs 15 residues. The CDR3 DNA reads as TGTGCCAGCAGCCTTATCCGGACGGTGAACACTGAAGCTTTCTTT. Translated, it gives CASSLIRTVNTEAFF.

The V call is TRBV11-2, the J call TRBJ1-1, with TRBD1 as a possible D gene (5 bases). Between the trimmed V and J ends, which lost 10 bases and 0 bases, there was a span of 9 bases. CDR3 length: 12 residues. Germline CDR1 is SGHAT and CDR2 is FQNNGV. Here the CDR3 reads CANGAVNTEAFF. The CDR3 DNA reads TGTGCCAACGGGGCGGTGAACACTGAAGCTTTCTTT.

The table lists this clone with a few counts. The identical CDR3 is also encoded by other nucleotide sequences in the sample. V is TRBV6-6 and J is TRBJ2-2; D tentatively fits TRBD1 or TRBD2 (5 bases each). The CDR3 is 12 amino acids. Trimming cost V 4 bases and J 6 bases, with 6 bases left between them. The germline CDR1 and CDR2 sequences are MNHNY and SVGAGI (reference sequence). The CDR3 DNA reads as TGTGCCAGCAGTTTGGGACCCGGGGAGCTGTTTTTT. This sequence encodes CASSLGPGELFF.

This chain links TRBV28 with TRBJ2-1; TRBD2 matches at 11 bases. V shed 8 bases, J shed 12 bases, and the junction held 15 bases outside the gene matches. The CDR3 runs 15 residues. Looked up from germline, CDR1 is MDHEN and CDR2 is SYDVKM. CDR3 amino acids: CASLSTSGSLAGQFF. The CDR3 DNA is TGTGCCAGCCTCTCAACTAGCGGGAGCTTGGCAGGGCAGTTCTTC.

The chain recombines TRBV4-1 with TRBJ2-7; maybe TRBD1 (6 bases). This CDR3 region has 15 residues. Trimming cost V 3 bases and J 3 bases, with 15 bases left between them. CDR1 and CDR2 from the germline V gene are MGHRA and YSYEKL. The CDR3: CASSQMTGRDYEQYF. CDR3 nucleotide sequence: TGCGCCAGCAGCCAGATGACAGGAAGGGACTACGAGCAGTACTTC.

The rearrangement links TRBV28 to TRBJ2-2; weak D call: TRBD1 (5 bases). The V gene lost 2 bases and the J gene lost 1 base, with 8 bases spanning the gap. The CDR3 length is 15 residues. The V gene's germline CDR1 is MDHEN and CDR2 SYDVKM. CDR3 in amino acids: CASSLIRGNTGELFF. CDR3 bases: TGTGCCAGCAGTTTAATAAGGGGGAACACCGGGGAGCTGTTTTTT.

This clone was recorded once. This chain connects TRBV11-2 to TRBJ2-4; 16 nucleotides match TRBD2. Germline CDR1 SGHAT, CDR2 FQNNGV. The length of the CDR3 is 19 residues. The trim removed 5 bases at V and 0 bases at J, leaving 7 bases unmatched. DNA for the CDR3: TGTGCCAGCAGCCCGGGGACTAGCGGGAGGGGGTTAGCCAAAAACATTCAGTACTTC. It translates to CASSPGTSGRGLAKNIQYF.

The chain is built from TRBV15 and TRBJ2-2, with D possibly being TRBD2 (5 bases). This CDR3 has 14 amino acids. Trimming removed 5 bases from V and 3 bases from J, with 10 bases in between. The germline V gene has CDR1 LNHNV and CDR2 YYDKDF (reference sequence). The chain's CDR3 is CATSDLGDTGELFF. The DNA for the CDR3 is TGTGCCACCAGCGACCTCGGGGACACCGGGGAGCTGTTTTTT.

The genes are TRBV6-1 and TRBJ1-2; 11 positions agree with TRBD1. The length of the CDR3 is 18 residues. V lost 3 bases, J lost 2 bases, and 11 bases stayed unmatched. Germline loops: CDR1 MNHNS, CDR2 SASEGT. CDR3 DNA sequence: TGTGCCAGCAGTGACTTCCCGGGACAGGGGGGTAGAAACTATGGCTACACCTTC. As protein: CASSDFPGQGGRNYGYTF.

This chain links TRBV7-6 with TRBJ1-2; unclear D gene. V lost 3 bases, J lost 1 base, and 6 bases lay in between. This CDR3 is 13 amino acids long. Germline loops: CDR1 SGHVS, CDR2 FNYEAQ. In DNA, the CDR3 is TGTGCCAGCAGCTTTAGCGGTAACTATGGCTACACCTTC. It encodes CASSFSGNYGYTF. Drawing the rest from reference TRBV7-6 and TRBJ1-2, the complete variable domain is GAGVSQSPRYKVTKRGQDVALRCDPISGHVSLYWYRQALGQGPEFLTYFNYEAQQDKSGLPNDRFSAERPEGSISTLTIQRTEQRDSAMYRCASSFSGNYGYTFGSGTRLTVV.

Notes on this clone: Other DNA sequences of this sample code for an identical CDR3. The chain recombines TRBV7-9 with TRBJ1-5; D possibly corresponds to TRBD1 (5 bases). The germline V gene encodes CDR1 SEHNR and CDR2 FQNEAQ (reference sequence). The CDR3 runs to 13 residues. V gave up 5 bases and J gave up 4 bases, with 9 bases separating them. Here the CDR3 DNA reads TGTGCCAGCAGCCTCGACAGAAATCAGCCCCAGCATTTT. Translated, it gives CASSLDRNQPQHF.

This clone was observed once. V and J are TRBV7-7 and TRBJ2-7; TRBD1 or TRBD2 may be the D gene (5 bases each). The length of the CDR3 is 14 residues. Germline V CDR1 and CDR2: SSHAT, FNYEAQ (reference sequence). The V end lost 5 bases, the J end lost 5 bases, and 16 bases lay between the germline ends. DNA for the CDR3: TGTGCCAGCAGCCCGGAGCCCGGGACCGACGAGCAGTACTTC. Encoded protein: CASSPEPGTDEQYF. Full variable domain (rest looked up from reference TRBV7-7 and TRBJ2-7): GAGVSQSPRYKVTKRGQDVTLRCDPISSHATLYWYQQALGQGPEFLTYFNYEAQPDKSGLPSDRFSAERPEGSISTLTIQRTEQRDSAMYRCASSPEPGTDEQYFGPGTRLTVT.

This clone was observed once. The CDR3 sequence: CASSDYKRGETGELFF. CDR3 coding DNA: TGTGCCAGCAGTGACTATAAGCGGGGAGAAACCGGGGAGCTGTTTTTT. The chain is built from TRBV6-1 and TRBJ2-2; 7 bases align to TRBD2. Germline loops: CDR1 MNHNS, CDR2 SASEGT. The CDR3 length is 16 residues. The junction had 9 bases not matched to a gene; V was cut back by 3 bases and J by 5 bases.

This clone was found once. This chain links TRBV7-3 with TRBJ2-7; D remains ambiguous. In germline, CDR1 is SGHTA, CDR2 FQGTGA. The ends were cut back, 5 bases at V and 0 bases at J, with 8 bases in the middle. The CDR3 totals 13 residues. Here the CDR3 reads CASSQDNSYEQYF. The CDR3 bases are TGTGCCAGCAGCCAAGACAACTCCTACGAGCAGTACTTC.